The 26 T cell receptor beta chains in this list originate from one sample, sequenced in a study of T cells after yellow fever vaccination. TCRdb re-analysed the 5' RACE reads in MiXCR, keeping a single row per CDR3 protein. The data contain under 700,000 distinct CDR3 sequences, around a sixth of them singletons. The sample was PBMCs, taken less than 6 days after the first yellow fever vaccination. The receptors derive from a man in his late teens or twenties who received the YFV17D yellow fever vaccine.

This clonotype was counted between two and nine times. The chain recombines TRBV28 with TRBJ2-5, with 10 bases lining up with TRBD2. The CDR3 is made up of 15 amino acids. The J segment lost 5 bases and the V segment lost 9 bases, leaving 12 bases of the junction unmatched. Germline loops: CDR1 MDHEN, CDR2 SYDVKM. The CDR3 DNA reads as TGTGCCAGTTCCACTAGCGGGGTGGATCGGGAGACCCAGTACTTC. The encoded protein is CASSTSGVDRETQYF.

This clonotype was seen more than once but under ten times. The chain has TRBV7-2 and TRBJ2-5; tentatively, D is TRBD1 or TRBD2 (5 bases each). The V and J ends lost 4 bases and 0 bases respectively, with 12 bases between them. The CDR3 is 15 amino acids. Germline-derived CDR1 and CDR2 are SGHTA and FQGNSA. Here the CDR3 reads CASSSRTGHQETQYF. CDR3 in DNA: TGTGCCAGCAGCTCCAGGACGGGACACCAAGAGACCCAGTACTTC.

This clonotype was seen a few times. This chain joins TRBV10-3 and TRBJ1-5, with D unclear. Trimming pared 5 bases from V and 0 bases from J, leaving 8 bases between. Germline loops: CDR1 ENHRY, CDR2 SYGVKD. The CDR3 loop spans 14 amino acids. CDR3 residues: CAISSLDSNQPQHF. Here the CDR3 DNA reads TGTGCCATCAGTTCCCTGGATAGCAATCAGCCCCAGCATTTT.

The chain carries TRBV4-3 and TRBJ2-3; D perhaps matches TRBD2 (5 bases). From germline, CDR1 is LGHNA and CDR2 YSLEER. V lost 0 bases to trimming and J lost 4 bases, with 17 bases between them. The CDR3 consists of 17 residues. The CDR3 DNA reads TGCGCCAGCAGCCAAGAAGGAGGCCCCGCGGCGGCAGATACGCAGTATTTT. This translates into CASSQEGGPAAADTQYF.

The rearrangement links TRBV4-3 to TRBJ2-3; maybe TRBD1 (5 bases). V lost 1 base and J lost 1, with 9 bases in between. The CDR3 has 15 amino acids. The germline gives CDR1 LGHNA, CDR2 YSLEER. The CDR3 region is CASSQGGSRTDTQYF. In nucleotides, the CDR3 is TGCGCCAGCAGCCAAGGGGGCAGCCGCACAGATACGCAGTATTTT.

The chain has TRBV12-3 or TRBV12-4 and TRBJ2-7; D is undetermined. The germline V and J ends were trimmed by 3 bases and 2 bases, with 8 bases remaining between them. There are 13 residues in the CDR3. This CDR3 reads CASSFKTPYEQYF. CDR3 sequence (DNA): TGTGCCAGCAGTTTTAAGACGCCCTACGAGCAGTACTTC.

The chain recombines TRBV20-1 with TRBJ1-5; TRBD1 is a possible D gene (5 bases). V lost 3 bases to trimming and J lost 4 bases, with 13 bases between them. The CDR3 is 14 amino acids. Per the germline V gene, CDR1 is DFQATT and CDR2 is SNEGSKA (reference sequence). This CDR3 reads CSASLGRSNQPQHF. In DNA form, the CDR3 reads TGCAGTGCTAGCTTGGGACGGTCGAATCAGCCCCAGCATTTT.

There are a few counts of this clonotype. The chain couples TRBV20-1 to TRBJ1-5, with a weak D call TRBD1 (6 bases). Germline CDR1 reads DFQATT; CDR2 reads SNEGSKA (reference sequence). The V and J ends lost 3 bases and 7 bases respectively, with 13 bases between them. This CDR3 has 13 residues. CDR3 amino acids: CSASIGGGQPQHF. DNA for the CDR3: TGCAGTGCTAGTATCGGGGGCGGGCAGCCCCAGCATTTT.

The chain is built from TRBV24-1 and TRBJ2-3, with a weak D call TRBD2 (6 bases). The V gene's germline CDR1 is KGHDR and CDR2 SFDVKD. The V end was cut by 3 bases, the J end by 8 bases, with 14 bases between. The CDR3 loop spans 14 amino acids. Written as DNA, the CDR3 is TGTGCCACCAGTGATGGGACTGCCTCGGGTACGCAGTATTTT. It yields the protein CATSDGTASGTQYF.

The chain links TRBV7-9 to TRBJ1-2; no clear D gene. The CDR3 is 12 residues long. Germline CDR1 and CDR2: SEHNR and FQNEAQ (reference sequence). The V and J ends lost 5 bases and 7 bases respectively, with 11 bases between them. The CDR3 bases are TGTGCCAGCAGCGGCTCGGTGGGTGGCTACACCTTC. Translation: CASSGSVGGYTF.

This clonotype was seen only a few times. The rearrangement links TRBV12-3 or TRBV12-4 to TRBJ2-1; 8 nucleotides match TRBD2. Trimming cost V 8 bases and J 6 bases; bases outside gene matches: 9. This CDR3 is 14 amino acids long. CDR3: CASCRASGGNEQFF. CDR3 nucleotides: TGTGCCAGCTGTCGGGCCAGCGGGGGCAATGAGCAGTTCTTC.

The genes are TRBV20-1 and TRBJ1-1, with D hard to call. The V end was cut by 2 bases, the J end by 5 bases, with 12 bases between. The length of the CDR3 is 13 residues. From germline, CDR1 is DFQATT and CDR2 SNEGSKA (reference sequence). CDR3 nucleotides: TGCAGTGCTAGATGGGGAGGGCCAACTGAAGCTTTCTTT. Residues: CSARWGGPTEAFF.

This clonotype was recorded many times. The chain combines TRBV12-3 or TRBV12-4 with TRBJ2-1, with unresolved D. The V end lost 6 bases, the J end lost 0 bases, and 6 bases lay between the germline ends. This CDR3 has 13 residues. The CDR3 DNA sequence: TGTGCCAGCAGCCCAGTCTCCTACAATGAGCAGTTCTTC. Its translation: CASSPVSYNEQFF.

This rearrangement joins TRBV4-1 to TRBJ1-1; TRBD1 agrees at 9 bases. Germline CDR1 MGHRA, CDR2 YSYEKL. V lost 4 bases to trimming and J lost 5 bases; unmatched junction nucleotides: 8. CDR3 length: 15 residues. The DNA of the CDR3 is TGCGCCAGCAGCCCTGGCGGGACAGGGTGGACTGAAGCTTTCTTT. The encoded protein is CASSPGGTGWTEAFF.

The table lists this clonotype with a few counts. This chain joins TRBV27 and TRBJ1-6, with D possibly matching TRBD1 (5 bases). The CDR3 runs to 16 residues. V lost 9 bases, J lost 5 bases, and 20 bases lay in between. Germline V gene lookup returns CDR1 MNHEY and CDR2 SMNVEV (reference sequence). The CDR3: CASNDGGRYDNSPLHF. CDR3 DNA: TGTGCCAGTAACGACGGGGGGAGATACGATAATTCACCCCTCCACTTT.

This clonotype was counted only a few times. The J gene is TRBJ2-2, the V gene TRBV12-3 or TRBV12-4; 9 nucleotides match TRBD2. With 5 bases clipped from V and 6 bases from J, the junction kept 10 bases outside the gene matches. CDR3 length: 16 amino acids. DNA of the CDR3: TGTGCCAGCAGTGCCGGGGGGACTAGCATCTCCGGGGAGCTGTTTTTT. Residues: CASSAGGTSISGELFF.

The rearrangement uses TRBV7-8 and TRBJ2-7, with D perhaps TRBD2 (8 bases). The V end was cut by 5 bases, the J end by 6 bases, with 17 bases between. This CDR3 has 14 amino acids. Germline-derived CDR1 and CDR2 are SGHVS and FQNEAQ. The CDR3 nucleotides read TGTGCCAGCAGCCGCAGACAGGGACTAGGCGAGCAGTACTTC. It encodes CASSRRQGLGEQYF. Complete variable domain (other parts from reference TRBV7-8 and TRBJ2-7): GAGVSQSPRYKVAKRGQDVALRCDPISGHVSLFWYQQALGQGPEFLTYFQNEAQLDKSGLPSDRFFAERPEGSVSTLKIQRTQQEDSAVYLCASSRRQGLGEQYFGPGTRLTVT.

The chain links TRBV12-3 or TRBV12-4 to TRBJ2-6, with D maybe TRBD1 (5 bases). The CDR3 has 15 residues. V lost 5 bases, J lost 5 bases, and 13 bases lay in between. The CDR3 sequence: CASSNTGGRANVLTF. As DNA, the CDR3 is TGTGCCAGCAGTAATACAGGCGGTCGGGCCAACGTCCTGACTTTC.

This CDR3 is CASSTMAGYGYTF. CDR3 nucleotides: TGTGCCAGCAGCACAATGGCGGGCTATGGCTACACCTTC. The chain uses TRBV7-9 and TRBJ1-2; D unclear. V was trimmed by 5 bases and J by 4 bases, leaving 11 bases between them. This CDR3 is 13 amino acids long. Germline V CDR1 and CDR2: SEHNR, FQNEAQ (reference sequence).

This clonotype was seen a few times. This chain uses TRBV5-5 with TRBJ1-3, with unresolved D. CDR3 length: 13 residues. Trimming removed 4 bases at V and 6 bases at J, with 11 bases between. Germline V gene lookup returns CDR1 SGHKS and CDR2 YYEKEE (reference sequence). The CDR3 loop is CASSKPGENTIYF. In DNA, the CDR3 is TGTGCCAGCAGCAAGCCGGGAGAAAACACCATATATTTT.

The chain is built from TRBV7-3 and TRBJ2-1, with a possible D match to TRBD2 (6 bases). Trimming took off 5 bases at V and 10 bases at J, with 27 bases between the two ends. The CDR3 is 17 residues long. Germline lookup yields CDR1 SGHTA and CDR2 FQGTGA. The CDR3 nucleotides read TGTGCCAGCAGCCCCGTGGTCCGGGCAGGAGGGGCCCTAGAGCAGTTCTTC. Its protein product is CASSPVVRAGGALEQFF.

This clonotype was seen a handful of times. This chain joins TRBV3-1 and TRBJ2-5; TRBD2 might be the D (6 bases). V lost 2 bases to trimming and J lost 1 base, with 17 bases between them. Germline V gives CDR1 LGHDT, CDR2 YNNKEL (reference sequence). CDR3 length: 17 residues. CDR3 region: CASSQSSGRPFQETQYF. The CDR3 DNA is TGTGCCAGCAGCCAATCCAGCGGGCGTCCCTTCCAAGAGACCCAGTACTTC.

The V call is TRBV20-1, the J call TRBJ1-5; D is ambiguous. The CDR3 contains 16 residues. Deletions cut 4 bases from V and 6 bases from J, with 22 bases between. CDR1 is DFQATT and CDR2 is SNEGSKA in the germline V gene (reference sequence). For the CDR3, the DNA is TGCAGTGCTACCCCCGAATGGGGAGGTATTGGTCAGCCCCAGCATTTT. Protein: CSATPEWGGIGQPQHF.

This clonotype was seen a few times. The chain joins TRBV7-3 to TRBJ2-2, with TRBD2 as a possible D gene (5 bases). V lost 6 bases to trimming and J lost 0 bases, with 11 bases between them. Per germline, CDR1 SGHTA and CDR2 FQGTGA. This CDR3 is built from 15 residues. Here the CDR3 DNA reads TGTGCCAGCAGTCAGCGGACTGCGAACACCGGGGAGCTGTTTTTT. It translates to CASSQRTANTGELFF.

This clonotype was seen more than once but under ten times. This sequence joins TRBV7-6 and TRBJ2-5, with D possibly being TRBD1 or TRBD2 (5 bases each). Germline V lookup: CDR1 SGHVS, CDR2 FNYEAQ. There are 18 residues in the CDR3. Between the trimmed V and J ends, which lost 3 bases and 0 bases, there was a span of 20 bases. The CDR3 protein is CASSFEGLSSRYQETQYF. The CDR3 coding sequence is TGTGCCAGCAGCTTCGAGGGGCTCAGTTCGAGGTACCAAGAGACCCAGTACTTC.

This clonotype has just a few counts. The rearrangement links TRBV12-3 or TRBV12-4 to TRBJ2-7; D unresolved. The CDR3 spans 12 residues. V lost 6 bases to trimming and J lost 6 bases, with 12 bases between them. This chain's CDR3 is CASRSQFSEQYV. DNA for the CDR3: TGTGCCAGCAGATCCCAATTCTCCGAGCAGTACGTC.